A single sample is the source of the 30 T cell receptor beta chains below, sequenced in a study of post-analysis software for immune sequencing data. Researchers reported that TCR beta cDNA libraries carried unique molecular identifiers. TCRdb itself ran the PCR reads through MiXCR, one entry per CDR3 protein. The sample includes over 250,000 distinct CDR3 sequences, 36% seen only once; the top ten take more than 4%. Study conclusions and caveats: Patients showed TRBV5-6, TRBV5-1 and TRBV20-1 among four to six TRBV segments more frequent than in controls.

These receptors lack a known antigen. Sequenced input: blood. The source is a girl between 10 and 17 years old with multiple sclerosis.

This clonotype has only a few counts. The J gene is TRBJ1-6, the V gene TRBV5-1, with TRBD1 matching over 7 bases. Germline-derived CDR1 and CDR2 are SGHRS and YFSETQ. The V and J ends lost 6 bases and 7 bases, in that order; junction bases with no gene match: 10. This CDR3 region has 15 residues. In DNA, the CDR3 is TGCGCCAGCAAATCTTCCCGGGACAGCAATTCACCCCTCCACTTT. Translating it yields CASKSSRDSNSPLHF.

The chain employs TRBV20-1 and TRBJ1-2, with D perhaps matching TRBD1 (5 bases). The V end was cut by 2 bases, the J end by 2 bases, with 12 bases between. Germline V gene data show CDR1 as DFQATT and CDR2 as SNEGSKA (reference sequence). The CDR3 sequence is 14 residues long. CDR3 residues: CSARSTGGNYGYTF. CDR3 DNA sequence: TGCAGTGCTAGATCCACAGGAGGAAACTATGGCTACACCTTC.

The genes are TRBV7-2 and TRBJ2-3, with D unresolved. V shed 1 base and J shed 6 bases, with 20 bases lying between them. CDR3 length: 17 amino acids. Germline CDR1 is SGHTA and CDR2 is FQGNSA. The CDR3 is CASSLVGQVGPRDTQYF. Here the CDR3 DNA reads TGTGCCAGCAGCTTAGTAGGGCAGGTCGGACCCCGGGATACGCAGTATTTT.

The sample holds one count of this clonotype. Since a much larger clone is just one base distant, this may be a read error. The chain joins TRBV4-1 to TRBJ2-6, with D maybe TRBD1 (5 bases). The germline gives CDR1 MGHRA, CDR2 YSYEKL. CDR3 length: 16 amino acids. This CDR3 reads CASSQDWVAGANVRTF. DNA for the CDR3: TGCGCCAGCAGCCAAGACTGGGTGGCTGGGGCCAACGTCCGGACTTTC.

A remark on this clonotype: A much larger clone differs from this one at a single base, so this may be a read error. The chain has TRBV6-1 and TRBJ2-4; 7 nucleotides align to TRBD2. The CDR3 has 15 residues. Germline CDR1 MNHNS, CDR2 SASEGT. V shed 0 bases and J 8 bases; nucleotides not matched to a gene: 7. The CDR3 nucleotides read TGTGCCAGCAGTGAAGCTGGCGGGGGTAGGGACATTCAGTACTTC. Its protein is CASSEAGGGRDIQYF.

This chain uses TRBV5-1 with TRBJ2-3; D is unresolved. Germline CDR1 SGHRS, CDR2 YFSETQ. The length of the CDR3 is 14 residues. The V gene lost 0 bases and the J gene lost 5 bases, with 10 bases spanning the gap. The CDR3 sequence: CASSLASVEDTQYF. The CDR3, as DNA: TGCGCCAGCAGCTTGGCCTCTGTGGAAGATACGCAGTATTTT.

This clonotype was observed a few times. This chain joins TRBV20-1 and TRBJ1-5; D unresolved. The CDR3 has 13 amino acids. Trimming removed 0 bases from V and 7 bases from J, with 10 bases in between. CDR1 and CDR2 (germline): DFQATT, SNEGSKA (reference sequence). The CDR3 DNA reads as TGCAGTGCTAGAGACACAGCCCGACAGCCCCAGCATTTT. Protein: CSARDTARQPQHF.

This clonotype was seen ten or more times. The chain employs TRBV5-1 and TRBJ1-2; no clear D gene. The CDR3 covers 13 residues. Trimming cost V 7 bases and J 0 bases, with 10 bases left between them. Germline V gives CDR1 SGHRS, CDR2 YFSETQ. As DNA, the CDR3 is TGCGCCAGCGCTTCCGGCTCTAACTATGGCTACACCTTC. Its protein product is CASASGSNYGYTF. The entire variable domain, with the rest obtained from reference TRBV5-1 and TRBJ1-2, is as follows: KAGVTQTPRYLIKTRGQQVTLSCSPISGHRSVSWYQQTPGQGLQFLFEYFSETQRNKGNFPGRFSGRQFSNSRSEMNVSTLELGDSALYLCASASGSNYGYTFGSGTRLTVV.

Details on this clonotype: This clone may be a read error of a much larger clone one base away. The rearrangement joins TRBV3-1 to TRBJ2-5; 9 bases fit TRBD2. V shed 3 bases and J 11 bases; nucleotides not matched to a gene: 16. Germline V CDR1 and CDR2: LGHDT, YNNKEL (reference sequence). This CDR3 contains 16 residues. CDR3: CASSHLASGAYNEQYF. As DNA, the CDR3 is TGTGCCAGCAGCCATTTGGCTAGCGGGGCTTACAATGAGCAGTACTTC.

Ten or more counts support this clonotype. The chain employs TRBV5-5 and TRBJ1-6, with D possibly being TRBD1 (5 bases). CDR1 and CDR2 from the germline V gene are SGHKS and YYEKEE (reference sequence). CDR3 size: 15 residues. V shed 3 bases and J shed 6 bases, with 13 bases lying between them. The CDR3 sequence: CASSSTGTSNSPLHF. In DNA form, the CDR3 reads TGTGCCAGCAGCTCCACCGGGACGAGTAATTCACCCCTCCACTTT.

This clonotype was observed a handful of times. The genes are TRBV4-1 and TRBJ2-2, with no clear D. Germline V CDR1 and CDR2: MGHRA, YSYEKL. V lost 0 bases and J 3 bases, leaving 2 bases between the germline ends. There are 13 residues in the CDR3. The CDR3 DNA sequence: TGCGCCAGCAGCCAAGACTACACCGGGGAGCTGTTTTTT. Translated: CASSQDYTGELFF.

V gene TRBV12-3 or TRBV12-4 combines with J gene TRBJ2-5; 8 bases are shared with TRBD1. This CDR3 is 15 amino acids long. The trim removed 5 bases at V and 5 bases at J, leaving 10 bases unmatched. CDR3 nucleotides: TGTGCCAGCAGTCCCCTTACAGGGGGTTTGGAGACCCAGTACTTC. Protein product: CASSPLTGGLETQYF.

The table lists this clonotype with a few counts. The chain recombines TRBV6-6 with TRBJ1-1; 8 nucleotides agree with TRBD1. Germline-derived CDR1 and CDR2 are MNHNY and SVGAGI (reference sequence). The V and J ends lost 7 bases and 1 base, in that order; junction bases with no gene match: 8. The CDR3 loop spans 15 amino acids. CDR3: CASTIQGGKNTEAFF. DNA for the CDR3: TGTGCCAGCACAATACAGGGGGGAAAGAACACTGAAGCTTTCTTT.

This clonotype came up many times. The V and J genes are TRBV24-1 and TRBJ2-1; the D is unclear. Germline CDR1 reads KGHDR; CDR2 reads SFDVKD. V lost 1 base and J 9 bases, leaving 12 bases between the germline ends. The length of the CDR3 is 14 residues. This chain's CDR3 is CATSDFWSGTEQFF. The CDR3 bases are TGTGCCACCAGTGATTTTTGGTCTGGCACTGAGCAGTTCTTC.

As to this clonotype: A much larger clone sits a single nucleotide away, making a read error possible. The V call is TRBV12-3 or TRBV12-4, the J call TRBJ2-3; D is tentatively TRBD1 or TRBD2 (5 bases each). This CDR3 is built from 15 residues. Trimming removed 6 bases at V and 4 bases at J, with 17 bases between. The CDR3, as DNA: TGTGCCAGCAGCCCTAGCAGGGTAAAGGCAGATACGCAGTATTTT. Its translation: CASSPSRVKADTQYF.

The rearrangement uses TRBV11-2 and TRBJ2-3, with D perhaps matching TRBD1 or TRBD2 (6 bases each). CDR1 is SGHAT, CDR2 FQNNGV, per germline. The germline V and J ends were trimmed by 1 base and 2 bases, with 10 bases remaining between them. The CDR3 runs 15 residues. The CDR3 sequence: CASSLAGADTDTQYF. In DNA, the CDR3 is TGTGCCAGCAGCTTAGCGGGGGCCGACACAGATACGCAGTATTTT.

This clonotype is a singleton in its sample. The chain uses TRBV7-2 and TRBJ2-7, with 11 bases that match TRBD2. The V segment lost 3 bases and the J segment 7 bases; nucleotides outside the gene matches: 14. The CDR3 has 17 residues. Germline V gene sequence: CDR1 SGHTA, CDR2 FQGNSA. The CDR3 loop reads CASSLSGTSGFLGEQYF. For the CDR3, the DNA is TGTGCCAGCAGCTTGTCCGGGACTAGCGGATTCTTGGGGGAGCAGTACTTC. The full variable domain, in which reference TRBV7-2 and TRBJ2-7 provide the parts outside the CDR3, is GAGVSQSPSNKVTEKGKDVELRCDPISGHTALYWYRQSLGQGLEFLIYFQGNSAPDKSGLPSDRFSAERTGGSVSTLTIQRTQQEDSAVYLCASSLSGTSGFLGEQYFGPGTRLTVT.

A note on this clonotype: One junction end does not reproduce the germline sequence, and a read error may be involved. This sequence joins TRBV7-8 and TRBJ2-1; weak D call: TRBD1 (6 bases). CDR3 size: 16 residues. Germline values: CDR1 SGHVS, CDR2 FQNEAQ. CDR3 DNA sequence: TGTGCCAGCAGCGTCCGGGACACCAGCTCCTACAATGAGCTGTACTTC. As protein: CASSVRDTSSYNELYF.

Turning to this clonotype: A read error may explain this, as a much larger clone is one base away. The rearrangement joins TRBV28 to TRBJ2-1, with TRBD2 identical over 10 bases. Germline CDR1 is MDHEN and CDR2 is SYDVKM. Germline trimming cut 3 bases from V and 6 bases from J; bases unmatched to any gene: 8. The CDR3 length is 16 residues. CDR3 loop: CASSFVRLAGVNEQFF. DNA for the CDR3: TGTGCCAGCAGTTTTGTTCGGCTAGCGGGGGTCAATGAGCAGTTCTTC.

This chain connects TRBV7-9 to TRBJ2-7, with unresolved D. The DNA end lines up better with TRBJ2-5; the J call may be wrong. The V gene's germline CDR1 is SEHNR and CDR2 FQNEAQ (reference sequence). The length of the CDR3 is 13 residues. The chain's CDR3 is CASNPWALETQYF. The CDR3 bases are TGTGCCAGCAACCCTTGGGCCCTCGAGACCCAGTACTTC.

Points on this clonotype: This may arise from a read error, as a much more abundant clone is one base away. The CDR3 is CASRIRTGRYDYTF. The CDR3 DNA sequence: TGTGCCAGCAGGATCAGGACAGGACGATATGACTACACCTTC. This rearrangement joins TRBV27 to TRBJ1-2, with 7 nucleotides matching TRBD1. This CDR3 is built from 14 residues. Germline V gives CDR1 MNHEY, CDR2 SMNVEV (reference sequence).

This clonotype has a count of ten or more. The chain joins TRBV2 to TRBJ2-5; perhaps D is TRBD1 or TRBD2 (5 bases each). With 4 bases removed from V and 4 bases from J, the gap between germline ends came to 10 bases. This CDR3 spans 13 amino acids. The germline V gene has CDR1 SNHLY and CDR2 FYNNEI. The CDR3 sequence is CASSVGRLETQYF. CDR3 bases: TGTGCCAGCAGTGTGGGACGACTAGAGACCCAGTACTTC.

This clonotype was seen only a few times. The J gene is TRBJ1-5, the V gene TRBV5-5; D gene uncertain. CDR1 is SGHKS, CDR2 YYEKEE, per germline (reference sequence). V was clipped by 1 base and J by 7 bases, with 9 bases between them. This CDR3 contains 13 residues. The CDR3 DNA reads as TGTGCCAGCAGCTTGTCCAGCGCGCAGCCCCAGCATTTT. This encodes CASSLSSAQPQHF.

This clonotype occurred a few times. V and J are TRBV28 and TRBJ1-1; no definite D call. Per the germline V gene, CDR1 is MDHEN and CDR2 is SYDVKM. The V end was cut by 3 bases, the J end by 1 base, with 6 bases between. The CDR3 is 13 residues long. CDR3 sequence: CASSLPGNTEAFF. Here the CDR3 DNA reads TGTGCCAGCAGTTTGCCAGGGAACACTGAAGCTTTCTTT. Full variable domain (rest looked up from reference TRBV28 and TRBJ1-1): DVKVTQSSRYLVKRTGEKVFLECVQDMDHENMFWYRQDPGLGLRLIYFSYDVKMKEKGDIPEGYSVSREKKERFSLILESASTNQTSMYLCASSLPGNTEAFFGQGTRLTVV.

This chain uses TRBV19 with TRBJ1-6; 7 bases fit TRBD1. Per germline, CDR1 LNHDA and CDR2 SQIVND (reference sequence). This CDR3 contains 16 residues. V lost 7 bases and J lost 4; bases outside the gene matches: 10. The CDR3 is CASNHRIQGYNSPLHF. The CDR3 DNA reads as TGTGCCAGTAACCATCGTATACAGGGGTATAATTCACCCCTCCACTTT.

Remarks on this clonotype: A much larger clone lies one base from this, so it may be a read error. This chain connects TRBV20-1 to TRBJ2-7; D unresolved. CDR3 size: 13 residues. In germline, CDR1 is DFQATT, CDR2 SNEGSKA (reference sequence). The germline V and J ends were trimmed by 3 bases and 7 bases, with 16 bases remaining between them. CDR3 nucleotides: TGCAGTGCTAGGAGACCCCCATACAATGAGCAGTACTTC. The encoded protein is CSARRPPYNEQYF.

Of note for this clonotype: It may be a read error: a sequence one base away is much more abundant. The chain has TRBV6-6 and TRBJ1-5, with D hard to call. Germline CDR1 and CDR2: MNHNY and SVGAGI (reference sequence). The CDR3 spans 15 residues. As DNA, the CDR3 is TGTGCCAGCAGACCCCAGTTGGGGAGCAATCGGCCCCAGCATTTT. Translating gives CASRPQLGSNRPQHF.

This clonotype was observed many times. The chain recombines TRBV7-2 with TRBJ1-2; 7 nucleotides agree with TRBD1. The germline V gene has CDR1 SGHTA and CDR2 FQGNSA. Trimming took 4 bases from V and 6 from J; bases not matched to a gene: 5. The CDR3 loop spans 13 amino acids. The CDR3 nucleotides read TGTGCCAGCAGCTCACAGGGGAGGGATGGCTACACCTTC. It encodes CASSSQGRDGYTF.

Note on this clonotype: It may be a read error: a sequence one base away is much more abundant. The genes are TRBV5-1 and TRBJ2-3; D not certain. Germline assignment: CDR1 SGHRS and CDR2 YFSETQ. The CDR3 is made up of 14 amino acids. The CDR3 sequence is CAGRSDVATDTQYF. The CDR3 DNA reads TGCGCCGGCAGGTCCGACGTAGCCACAGATACGCAGTATTTT. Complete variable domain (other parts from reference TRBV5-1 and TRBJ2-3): KAGVTQTPRYLIKTRGQQVTLSCSPISGHRSVSWYQQTPGQGLQFLFEYFSETQRNKGNFPGRFSGRQFSNSRSEMNVSTLELGDSALYLCAGRSDVATDTQYFGPGTRLTVL.

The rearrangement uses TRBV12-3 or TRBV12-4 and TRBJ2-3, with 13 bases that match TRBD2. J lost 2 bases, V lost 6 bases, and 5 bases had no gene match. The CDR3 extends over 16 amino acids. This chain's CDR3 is CASSRTSGGLTDTQYF. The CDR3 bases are TGTGCCAGCAGCCGGACTAGCGGGGGCCTCACAGATACGCAGTATTTT.